This is a list of T cell receptor beta chains from one sample in a study of OX40 agonist ivuxolimab in advanced cancers. Clones were read by immunoSEQ multiplex PCR, and TCRdb kept only the in-frame ones, dropping some. Seen here are just over 90,000 clones, under 95% observed once, and the top ten hold over 0.8%. The sequencing used CD4+ or CD8+ T cells sorted from blood, collected in a trial of the OX40 agonist ivuxolimab. These receptors were taken from an adult with an advanced solid tumor such as melanoma, head and neck, liver or kidney cancer. Both conserved end residues are part of each CDR3. The D gene is left open where the match is weak. A clone size is listed for some rows: how often the clone was seen (once, few, many), or a class if it is expanded.

d_gene	j_gene	v_gene	abundance	CDR3nt	CDR3aa
-	TRBJ1-6	TRBV19	-	TGTGCCAGTAGTATAGATCTGGGAGTAAATAATTCACCCCTCCACTTT	CASSIDLGVNNSPLHF
TRBD1	TRBJ1-2	TRBV29-1	-	TGCAGCGTTTTAATAATTGGCGGGACAGGGTACTATGGCTACACCTTC	CSVLIIGGTGYYGYTF
-	TRBJ2-7	TRBV5-1	-	TGCGCCAGCAGCTTGGCCTTGGAGCCCTACGAGCAGTACTTC	CASSLALEPYEQYF
-	TRBJ2-1	TRBV5-4	-	TGTGCCAGCAGCTTGGATGGGGGGGGCGAGCAGTTCTTC	CASSLDGGGEQFF
-	TRBJ2-3	TRBV6-4	-	TGTGCCAGCAGTAAAGAAGAGAATACAGATACGCAGTATTTT	CASSKEENTDTQYF
TRBD2	TRBJ2-7	TRBV7-2	-	TGTGCCAGCAGCTTATCCGGACTAGCGGGAGGCTGGTACTTC	CASSLSGLAGGWYF
-	TRBJ1-1	TRBV27	-	TGTGCCAGCAGTTGGGGACGGAGTATGAACACTGAAGCTTTCTTT	CASSWGRSMNTEAFF
TRBD2	TRBJ2-1	TRBV29-1	-	TGCAGCGTTGATCACGGGAGGGCCTACAATGAGCAGTTCTTC	CSVDHGRAYNEQFF
-	TRBJ2-4	TRBV6-6	-	TGTGCCAGCAGCTCTACAGGGCTCAAAAACATTCAGTACTTC	CASSSTGLKNIQYF
TRBD2	TRBJ2-1	TRBV19	-	TGTGCCAGTAGTACTCAGGACGCGGGAGGGCCGAGTAATGAGCAGTTCTTC	CASSTQDAGGPSNEQFF
-	TRBJ1-2	TRBV6-1	-	TGTGCCAGCAGTTCCCTCAGGGGCGGAGGCTATGGCTACACCTTC	CASSSLRGGGYGYTF
TRBD2	TRBJ2-5	TRBV29-1	once	TGCAGCGTATCTTCAGGGACTAGCGGGAGTTGGGAGACCCAGTACTTC	CSVSSGTSGSWETQYF